This T cell receptor (beta chain) originates from a study of cytomegalovirus exposure and HLA in healthy donors. Study-wide results and caveats: TCR beta V segments were, for the most part, productive about 87% or about 30% of the time in an earlier analysis. Associated with cytomegalovirus, according to the listing, were 150 to 200 TCR beta chains. Relative to equally common others, HLA-associated TCR beta chains showed greater clonal expansion in a later analysis.

Worth noting for this clone: Its antigen remains unknown.

This CDR3 has 18 amino acids. Both 60 Vbeta primers and 13 Jbeta primers went into the PCR. Using immunoSEQ multiplex PCR, the repertoire was profiled, and TCRdb retains in-frame clones only, with some absent. The repertoire includes roughly 160,000 clones, 73% of them detected once, and approximately 5.1% sits in the top ten. Sequencing input: PBMCs. This chain connects TRBV21-1 to TRBJ2-5; the DNA was not used to check the table's D call, TRBD2. TRBV21-1 is listed as a pseudogene. This TCR came from a woman aged 18-29 years in good health and CMV-seropositive. CDR3 residues: CASSKKGRALAGGKAQYF. In nucleotides, the CDR3 is TGTGCCAGCAGCAAAAAGGGGAGGGCGCTAGCGGGGGGAAAGGCCCAGTACTTC.